Presented here are 17 T cell receptor beta chains from one specimen sequenced in a study of blood T cell repertoires in COVID-19. TCRdb's copy holds only in-frame clones and misses some; the assay was immunoSEQ multiplex PCR. The repertoire holds approximately 90,000 clones, with approximately 88% as singletons. Sequencing used peripheral blood. These receptors were taken from an elderly woman with active or convalescent COVID-19.

The V and J genes are TRBV29-1 and TRBJ2-3, with TRBD2 matching 8 bases. V was pared by 4 bases and J by 5 bases, with 14 bases of the junction left unmatched. The CDR3 covers 16 residues. CDR1 and CDR2 from the germline V gene are SQVTM and ANQGSEA. This chain's CDR3 is CSVVGGREGLGDTQYF. DNA of the CDR3: TGCAGCGTTGTGGGTGGCCGGGAGGGCCTAGGAGATACGCAGTATTTT.

This clone was observed a handful of times. The rearrangement joins TRBV27 to TRBJ2-5; tentatively, D is TRBD2 (6 bases). The CDR3 consists of 14 residues. Germline-derived CDR1 and CDR2 are MNHEY and SMNVEV (reference sequence). Trimming took 1 base from V and 5 from J, leaving 11 bases between them. The CDR3 DNA is TGTGCCAGCAGTTTATTCGGGAGTGGCGAGACCCAGTACTTC. Residues: CASSLFGSGETQYF.

V gene TRBV5-6 combines with J gene TRBJ1-1; the match to TRBD1 covers 9 bases. The CDR3 is made up of 15 amino acids. Germline V CDR1 and CDR2: SGHDT, YYEEEE. The V and J ends lost 4 bases and 3 bases, in that order; junction bases with no gene match: 7. The CDR3 here is CASSDGTGRYTEAFF. CDR3 nucleotides: TGTGCCAGCAGCGATGGGACAGGGCGTTACACTGAAGCTTTCTTT.

The chain joins TRBV3-1 (or the pseudogene TRBV3-2) to TRBJ2-3; tentative D call: TRBD2 (6 bases). The CDR3 extends over 15 amino acids. The V gene's germline CDR1 is LGHDT and CDR2 YNNKEL (reference sequence). V dropped 4 bases and J dropped 2 bases, with 13 bases sitting between them. CDR3 sequence: CASSLFGGSTDTQYF. CDR3 in DNA: TGTGCCAGCAGCCTCTTCGGGGGTTCCACAGATACGCAGTATTTT.

The chain uses TRBV6-6 and TRBJ1-2; 11 positions match TRBD1. The CDR3 is 16 amino acids. The germline gives CDR1 MNHNY, CDR2 SVGAGI (reference sequence). J gave up 9 bases and V 0 bases, and 9 bases lay outside the gene matches. The CDR3 loop is CASSYSTKDRGRSYTF. CDR3 sequence (DNA): TGTGCCAGCAGTTACTCGACAAAGGACAGGGGGCGAAGCTACACCTTC.

This clone was found a few times. The rearrangement links TRBV19 to TRBJ1-5; D is unclear. V was pared by 7 bases and J by 6 bases, with 4 bases between. Germline V gene lookup returns CDR1 LNHDA and CDR2 SQIVND (reference sequence). The CDR3 totals 10 residues. The DNA for the CDR3 is TGTGCCAGTAATAGTCAGCCCCAGCATTTT. Amino acids: CASNSQPQHF.

The V call is TRBV5-5, the J call TRBJ1-2; D is ambiguous. CDR3 length equals 12 residues. V gave up 0 bases and J gave up 4 bases, with 4 bases separating them. The germline CDR1 and CDR2 sequences are SGHKS and YYEKEE (reference sequence). The CDR3 sequence is CASSLEPYGYTF. The CDR3, as DNA: TGTGCCAGCAGCTTGGAGCCCTATGGCTACACCTTC.

This clone was found a few times. V usage is TRBV6-5 and J usage is TRBJ2-5; TRBD2 aligns across 8 bases. CDR3 length: 16 amino acids. Per germline, CDR1 MNHEY and CDR2 SVGAGI. Trimming at V came to 0 bases and at J to 5 bases, leaving 8 bases not matched to a gene. The CDR3 sequence: CASSYSTGGAWETQYF. As DNA, the CDR3 is TGTGCCAGCAGTTACTCCACCGGGGGGGCATGGGAGACCCAGTACTTC.

Written as DNA, the CDR3 is TGTGCCAGCGACAGAAAGAATAACTACGAGCAGTACTTC. As protein: CASDRKNNYEQYF. The chain carries TRBV6-5 and TRBJ2-7; possibly TRBD1 for D (5 bases). Germline-derived CDR1 and CDR2 are MNHEY and SVGAGI. The CDR3 totals 13 residues. The V end was cut by 8 bases, the J end by 3 bases, with 14 bases between.

The count of this clone is one. This chain uses TRBV7-2 with TRBJ2-5; 12 bases fit TRBD2. V was pared by 1 base and J by 4 bases, with 4 bases of the junction left unmatched. Germline-derived CDR1 and CDR2 are SGHTA and FQGNSA. The CDR3 extends over 16 amino acids. CDR3 protein: CASSLDASGGGETQYF. The CDR3 coding sequence is TGTGCCAGCAGCTTAGACGCTAGCGGGGGGGGAGAGACCCAGTACTTC. The full variable domain, its missing parts supplied by reference TRBV7-2 and TRBJ2-5, is GAGVSQSPSNKVTEKGKDVELRCDPISGHTALYWYRQSLGQGLEFLIYFQGNSAPDKSGLPSDRFSAERTGGSVSTLTIQRTQQEDSAVYLCASSLDASGGGETQYFGPGTRLLVL.

This chain uses TRBV3-1 (or the pseudogene TRBV3-2) with TRBJ1-5, with TRBD1 matching over 8 bases. Germline trimming cut 7 bases from V and 0 bases from J; bases unmatched to any gene: 14. The CDR3 length is 18 residues. Germline values: CDR1 LGHDT, CDR2 YNNKEL (reference sequence). Written as DNA, the CDR3 is TGTGCCAGCACCCCCCCCGAGGACAGGGATAATAGCAATCAGCCCCAGCATTTT. This sequence encodes CASTPPEDRDNSNQPQHF.

The V gene is TRBV3-1 (or the pseudogene TRBV3-2), the J gene TRBJ2-1; 7 nucleotides align to TRBD2. This CDR3 has 16 residues. The V segment lost 4 bases and the J segment 1 base; nucleotides outside the gene matches: 7. Looked up from germline, CDR1 is LGHDT and CDR2 is YNNKEL (reference sequence). CDR3 amino acids: CASSPRGGPSYNEQFF. Written as DNA, the CDR3 is TGTGCCAGCAGCCCCCGGGGAGGGCCATCCTACAATGAGCAGTTCTTC.

This clone appeared a few times. V usage is TRBV29-1 and J usage is TRBJ2-5; 8 bases map to TRBD1. The CDR3 is 15 amino acids. Trimming took 6 bases from V and 5 from J; bases not matched to a gene: 14. CDR1 is SQVTM, CDR2 ANQGSEA, per germline. As DNA, the CDR3 is TGCAGCGTAGTGACTCAGGGGGCAGTGTGGGAGACCCAGTACTTC. Protein product: CSVVTQGAVWETQYF.

The rearrangement links TRBV19 to TRBJ1-1; D is possibly TRBD1 (6 bases). Trimming pared 1 base from V and 3 bases from J, leaving 12 bases between. The CDR3 runs 15 residues. Per germline, CDR1 LNHDA and CDR2 SQIVND (reference sequence). The CDR3 region has the DNA TGTGCCAGTAGTATAGCGAGTACAGGGCACACTGAAGCTTTCTTT. Protein product: CASSIASTGHTEAFF.

The chain links TRBV19 to TRBJ2-7; D possibly corresponds to TRBD1 (6 bases). The CDR3 runs to 13 residues. The V end was cut by 5 bases, the J end by 1 base, with 9 bases between. Germline V gene data show CDR1 as LNHDA and CDR2 as SQIVND (reference sequence). The CDR3 nucleotides are TGTGCCAGTAGTCAAGGGACATCCTACGAGCAGTACTTC. Amino acids: CASSQGTSYEQYF.

V gene TRBV29-1 combines with J gene TRBJ2-7; D call uncertain. There are 13 residues in the CDR3. Trimming stripped 4 bases from V and 0 bases from J, with 10 bases between. Germline CDR1 and CDR2: SQVTM and ANQGSEA. The CDR3 sequence is CSVVSRSSYEQYF. CDR3 nucleotides: TGCAGCGTTGTTAGTAGGAGCTCCTACGAGCAGTACTTC.

The rearrangement joins TRBV18 to TRBJ2-7; D is ambiguous. V was pared by 2 bases and J by 2 bases, with 4 bases between. The V gene's germline CDR1 is KGHSH and CDR2 LQKENI. This CDR3 contains 12 residues. Here the CDR3 reads CASSPSTYEQYF. The CDR3 DNA reads TGTGCCAGCTCACCAAGCACCTACGAGCAGTACTTC.